This T cell receptor (beta chain) was observed in a study of cytomegalovirus exposure and HLA in healthy donors. V lost 1 base, J lost 8 bases, and 20 bases lay in between. Germline-derived CDR1 and CDR2 are SGHAT and FQNNGV. The CDR3 is made up of 16 amino acids. Both 60 Vbeta primers and 13 Jbeta primers went into the PCR. Clones were read by immunoSEQ multiplex PCR, and TCRdb kept only the in-frame ones, dropping some. The data show about 210,000 clones, around four fifths seen once. Sequencing input: PBMCs. This receptor was taken from a man aged 35 to 55 in good health and CMV-seropositive. The rearrangement uses TRBV11-2 and TRBJ1-2; D is possibly TRBD1 (5 bases). Written as DNA, the CDR3 is TGTGCCAGCAGCTTAGTTTCGTTGGGCAGGGAAGGCGGCTACACCTTC. As protein: CASSLVSLGREGGYTF.